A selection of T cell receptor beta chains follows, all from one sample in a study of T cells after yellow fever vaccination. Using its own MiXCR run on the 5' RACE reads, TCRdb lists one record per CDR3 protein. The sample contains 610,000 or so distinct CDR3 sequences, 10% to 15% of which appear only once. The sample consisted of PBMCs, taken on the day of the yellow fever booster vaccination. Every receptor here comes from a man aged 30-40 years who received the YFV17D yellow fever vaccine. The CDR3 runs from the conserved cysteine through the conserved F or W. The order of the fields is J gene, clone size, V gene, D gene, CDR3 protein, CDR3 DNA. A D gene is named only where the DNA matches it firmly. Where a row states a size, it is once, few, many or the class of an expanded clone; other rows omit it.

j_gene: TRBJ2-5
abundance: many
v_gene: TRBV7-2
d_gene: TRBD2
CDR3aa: CASSSGLAGGQETQYF
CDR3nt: TGTGCCAGCAGCTCGGGACTAGCGGGTGGCCAAGAGACCCAGTACTTC

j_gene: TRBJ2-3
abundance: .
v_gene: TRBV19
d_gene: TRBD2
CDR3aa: CASSIQQRGTTQYF
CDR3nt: TGTGCCAGTAGTATTCAACAGCGGGGAACTACGCAGTATTTT

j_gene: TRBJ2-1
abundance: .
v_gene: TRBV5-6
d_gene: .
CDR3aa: CASSYSVGGSYNEQFF
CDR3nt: TGTGCCAGCAGCTACTCAGTCGGGGGCTCCTACAATGAGCAGTTCTTC

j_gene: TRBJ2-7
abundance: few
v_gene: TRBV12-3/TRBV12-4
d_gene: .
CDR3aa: CASSLAQGSYEQYF
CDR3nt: TGTGCCAGCAGTTTAGCGCAGGGCTCCTACGAGCAGTACTTC

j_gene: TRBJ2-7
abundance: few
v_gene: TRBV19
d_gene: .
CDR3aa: CASSIAHQMGSGAYEQYF
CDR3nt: TGTGCCAGTAGTATAGCCCATCAGATGGGTAGCGGTGCCTACGAGCAGTACTTC

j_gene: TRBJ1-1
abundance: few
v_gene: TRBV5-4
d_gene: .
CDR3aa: CASSLGASAVTEAFF
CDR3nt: TGTGCCAGCAGCTTGGGAGCATCGGCGGTCACTGAAGCTTTCTTT

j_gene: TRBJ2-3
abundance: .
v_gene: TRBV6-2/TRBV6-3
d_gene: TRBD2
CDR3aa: CASMREGTDTQYF
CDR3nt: TGTGCCAGCATGAGGGAGGGAACAGATACGCAGTATTTT

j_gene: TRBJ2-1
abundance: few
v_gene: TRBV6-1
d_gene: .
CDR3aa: CASSPRDRLNGRQFF
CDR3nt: TGTGCCAGCAGCCCCCGGGACAGACTGAACGGGAGGCAGTTCTTC

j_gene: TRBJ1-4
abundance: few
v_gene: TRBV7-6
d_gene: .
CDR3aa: CASSPGWGVDEKLFF
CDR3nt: TGTGCCAGCAGCCCCGGATGGGGGGTGGATGAAAAACTGTTTTTT

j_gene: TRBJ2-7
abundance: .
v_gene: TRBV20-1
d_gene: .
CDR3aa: CCARDRTRDTSYEQYF
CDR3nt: TGCTGTGCTAGAGATCGGACGCGGGACACTTCCTACGAGCAGTACTTC

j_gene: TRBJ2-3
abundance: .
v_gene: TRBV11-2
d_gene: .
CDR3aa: CASSLGGDYTQYF
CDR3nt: TGTGCCAGCAGCTTAGGGGGGGATTATACGCAGTATTTT

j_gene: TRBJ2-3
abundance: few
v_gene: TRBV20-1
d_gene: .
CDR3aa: CSVSRVLHGDTQYF
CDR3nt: TGCAGCGTCTCCAGGGTCCTCCATGGAGATACGCAGTATTTT

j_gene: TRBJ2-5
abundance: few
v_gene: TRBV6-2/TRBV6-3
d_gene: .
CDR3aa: CASSYSGWETQYF
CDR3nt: TGTGCCAGCAGTTACTCGGGCTGGGAGACCCAGTACTTC

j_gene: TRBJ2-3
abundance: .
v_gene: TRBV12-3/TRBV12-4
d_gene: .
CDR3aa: CASSNLDTQYF
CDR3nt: TGTGCCAGCAGTAATCTAGATACGCAGTATTTT

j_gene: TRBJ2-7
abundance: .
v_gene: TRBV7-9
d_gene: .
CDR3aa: CASSLNRQDEQYF
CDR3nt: TGTGCCAGCAGCTTAAACCGACAGGACGAGCAGTACTTC

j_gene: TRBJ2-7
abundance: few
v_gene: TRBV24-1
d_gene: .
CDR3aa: CATSMSAEDEQYF
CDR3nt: TGTGCCACCAGTATGTCAGCGGAAGACGAGCAGTACTTC

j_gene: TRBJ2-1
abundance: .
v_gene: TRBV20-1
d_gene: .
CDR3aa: CSAHLAGGSCNEQFF
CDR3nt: TGCAGTGCCCACCTGGCAGGAGGCTCCTGCAATGAGCAGTTCTTC

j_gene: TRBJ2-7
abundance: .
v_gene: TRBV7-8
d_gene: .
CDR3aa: CASSLLEGTYEQYF
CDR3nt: TGTGCCAGCAGCTTATTAGAGGGTACCTACGAGCAGTACTTC

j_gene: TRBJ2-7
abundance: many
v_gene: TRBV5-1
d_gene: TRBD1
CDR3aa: CASSLAKGANRGFYEQYF
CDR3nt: TGCGCCAGCAGCTTGGCAAAAGGGGCGAACAGGGGGTTCTACGAGCAGTACTTC

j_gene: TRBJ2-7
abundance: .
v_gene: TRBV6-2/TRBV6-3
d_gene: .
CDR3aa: CASSSPGGRPYEQYF
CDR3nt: TGTGCCAGCAGTTCCCCAGGTGGCAGACCCTACGAGCAGTACTTC

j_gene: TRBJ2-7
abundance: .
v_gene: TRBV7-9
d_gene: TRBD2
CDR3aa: CASSLGTSGSFYEQYF
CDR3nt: TGTGCCAGCAGCTTAGGGACTAGCGGGAGTTTCTACGAGCAGTACTTC

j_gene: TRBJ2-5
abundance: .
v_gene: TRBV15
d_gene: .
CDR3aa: CATSRGMLGQETQYF
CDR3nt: TGTGCCACCAGCAGAGGAATGTTGGGGCAGGAGACCCAGTACTTC

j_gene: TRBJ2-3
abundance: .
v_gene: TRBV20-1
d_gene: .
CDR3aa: CSATPRTDTQYF
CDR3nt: TGCAGTGCTACCCCCCGCACAGATACGCAGTATTTT

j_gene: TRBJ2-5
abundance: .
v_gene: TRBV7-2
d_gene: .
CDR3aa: CASTITGQETQYF
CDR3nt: TGTGCCAGCACCATAACTGGGCAAGAGACCCAGTACTTC

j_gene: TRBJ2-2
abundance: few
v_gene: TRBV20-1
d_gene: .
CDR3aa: CSARNHYGELFF
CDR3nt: TGCAGTGCCCGGAACCACTACGGGGAGCTGTTTTTT

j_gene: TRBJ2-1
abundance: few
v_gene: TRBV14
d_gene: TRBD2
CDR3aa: CASSQRAGRAGAEEQFF
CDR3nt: TGTGCCAGCAGCCAGAGGGCAGGGCGTGCGGGAGCAGAAGAGCAGTTCTTC

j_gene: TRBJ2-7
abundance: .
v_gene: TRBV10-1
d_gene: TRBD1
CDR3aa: CASSDDRGPSYEQYF
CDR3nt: TGCGCCAGCAGTGATGACAGGGGGCCCTCCTACGAGCAGTACTTC

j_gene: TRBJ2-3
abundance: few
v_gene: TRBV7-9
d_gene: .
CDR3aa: CASRRTADTQYF
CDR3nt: TGTGCCAGCAGAAGGACCGCAGATACGCAGTATTTT

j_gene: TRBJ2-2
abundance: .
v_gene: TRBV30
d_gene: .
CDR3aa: CAWSVLWVGELFF
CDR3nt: TGTGCCTGGAGTGTCCTTTGGGTCGGGGAGCTGTTTTTT

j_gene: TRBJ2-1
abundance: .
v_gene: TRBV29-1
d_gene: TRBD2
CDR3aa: CSVDGTSGSSADEQFF
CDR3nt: TGCAGCGTTGATGGGACTAGCGGGAGTTCTGCGGATGAGCAGTTCTTC

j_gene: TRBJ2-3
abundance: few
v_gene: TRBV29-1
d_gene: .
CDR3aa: CSGRVRQDTQYF
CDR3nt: TGCAGCGGGAGGGTCCGGCAAGATACGCAGTATTTT

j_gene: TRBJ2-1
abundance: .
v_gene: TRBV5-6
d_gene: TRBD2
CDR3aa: CASSQLLSGLAGVGEQFF
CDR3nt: TGTGCCAGCAGCCAACTTCTGTCCGGACTAGCGGGAGTGGGTGAGCAGTTCTTC

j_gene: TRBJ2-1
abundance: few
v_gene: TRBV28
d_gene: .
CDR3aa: CASSLGRIPRSSYNEQFF
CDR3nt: TGTGCCAGCAGTTTAGGTCGAATACCGAGGAGCTCCTACAATGAGCAGTTCTTC

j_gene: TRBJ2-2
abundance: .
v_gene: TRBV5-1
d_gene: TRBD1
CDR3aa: CASSQMGQGTGELFF
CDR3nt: TGCGCCAGCAGCCAAATGGGACAGGGCACCGGGGAGCTGTTTTTT

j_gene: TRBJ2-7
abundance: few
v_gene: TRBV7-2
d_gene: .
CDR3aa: CASTKTWTFSYEQYF
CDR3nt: TGTGCCAGCACCAAAACCTGGACATTTTCCTACGAGCAGTACTTC

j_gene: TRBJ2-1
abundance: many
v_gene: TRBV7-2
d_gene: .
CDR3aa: CASSEQTGRAGEQFF
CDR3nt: TGTGCCAGCAGCGAACAGACTGGTAGGGCGGGTGAGCAGTTCTTC

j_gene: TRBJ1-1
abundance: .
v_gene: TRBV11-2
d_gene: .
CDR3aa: CASSTREGAEAFF
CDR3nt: TGTGCCAGCAGCACCAGGGAGGGCGCTGAAGCTTTCTTT

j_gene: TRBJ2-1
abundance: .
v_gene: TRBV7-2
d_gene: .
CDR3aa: CASSLGAGIVNEQFF
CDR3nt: TGTGCCAGCAGCTTAGGGGCGGGAATCGTGAATGAGCAGTTCTTC

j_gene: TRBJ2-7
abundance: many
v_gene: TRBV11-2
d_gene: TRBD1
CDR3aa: CASSSGQSPPQYF
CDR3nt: TGTGCCAGCAGCTCGGGACAGTCTCCGCCGCAGTACTTC

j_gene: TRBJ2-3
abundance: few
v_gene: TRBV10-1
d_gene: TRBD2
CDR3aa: CASSESRLAGEGDTQYF
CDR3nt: TGCGCCAGCAGTGAGTCGAGGCTAGCGGGAGAGGGAGATACGCAGTATTTT

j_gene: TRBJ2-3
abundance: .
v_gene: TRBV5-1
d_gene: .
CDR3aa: CASMFADTQYF
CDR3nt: TGCGCCAGCATGTTCGCAGATACGCAGTATTTT